This TCR beta chain is from a study of T cell repertoires in cytomegalovirus infection. Across the whole study: Selected CMV epitopes included recently identified HLA-C-restricted ones as well as well-studied HLA-B-restricted ones. Study-level points and caveats: The ex vivo response showed dominance by HLA-C-restricted CMV-specific TCR beta clonotypes.

As regards this clonotype: Its antigen is unidentified.

TCRdb reanalysed the reads using MiXCR and keeps one entry per CDR3 protein. The data contain about a million distinct CDR3 sequences, about 33% of them singletons. With 8 bases removed from V and 3 bases from J, the gap between germline ends came to 14 bases. The CDR3 extends over 14 amino acids. Germline values: CDR1 MNHNS, CDR2 SASEGT. The rearrangement joins TRBV6-1 to TRBJ2-1; D remains unclear. This clonotype was sampled from a human donor in good health (CMV status not recorded). Some clones in this sample may be carry-over from other donors' samples. Sequences were derived from cultured CD8+ T cells from PBMCs, sampled from culture after CMV antigen stimulation. The CDR3 bases are TGTGCCAGCCTAGTTCGGGCTAACTACAATGAGCAGTTCTTC. Its translation: CASLVRANYNEQFF.